Listed below are T cell receptor beta chains from one sample, sequenced in a study of response to subunit inactivated influenza vaccine. TCRdb passed the RT-PCR reads through MiXCR, listing each CDR3 protein once. The sample includes more than 400,000 distinct CDR3 sequences, more than 7% of them seen just once. The material sequenced was PBMCs from blood, taken around 25 months after vaccination. These receptors originate from a man aged 50-75 years who received an inactivated influenza vaccine. CDR3s leave out the opening cysteine and the closing phenylalanine or tryptophan. The D gene is left open where the match is weak.

V: TRBV5-5
D: TRBD1
CDR3: ASSQGTVYGYT

V: TRBV4-3
D: -
CDR3: ASSPRWGGISNQPQH

V: TRBV6-1
D: -
CDR3: ASTHQGTLSTDTQY

V: TRBV7-2
D: -
CDR3: ASSWIKDRDYEQY

V: TRBV6-1
D: -
CDR3: ASSELGKNNEQF

V: TRBV4-1
D: -
CDR3: ASSQDAGQARLAF

V: TRBV7-8
D: -
CDR3: ASSLRGNSYEQY

V: TRBV11-2
D: TRBD1
CDR3: ASSSGTGELYGYT

V: TRBV2
D: -
CDR3: ASSEGAIQETQY

V: TRBV7-2
D: TRBD2
CDR3: ASSLVGLATEQF

V: TRBV5-1
D: TRBD1
CDR3: ASSAQLGGFSGANVLT

V: TRBV30
D: -
CDR3: AWSGQRNTEAF

V: TRBV6-2/TRBV6-3
D: TRBD1
CDR3: ASTSGQGNTGELF

V: TRBV30
D: -
CDR3: AWSNQGATGELF

V: TRBV7-3
D: TRBD1
CDR3: ASSLTPSPGGNEQF

V: TRBV20-1
D: TRBD2
CDR3: SARDRAGAASYEQY

V: TRBV9
D: -
CDR3: ASSVATGRANVLT

V: TRBV20-1
D: TRBD1
CDR3: SAAGQGKNEQY

V: TRBV3-1
D: TRBD2
CDR3: ASSHTGTSGVGTGELF

V: TRBV20-1
D: -
CDR3: SAPPYTGYEQY

V: TRBV7-2
D: -
CDR3: ASSLWGQGGADTQY

V: TRBV18
D: TRBD2
CDR3: ASSPNQRAGRDTQY

V: TRBV5-1
D: TRBD1
CDR3: ASSLDPGQGSTGELF

V: TRBV6-1
D: -
CDR3: ASSEENRVSGYNEQF

V: TRBV20-1
D: -
CDR3: SARDSGVSYEQY

V: TRBV5-1
D: -
CDR3: ASSLAVGTQGGELF